Included here is one TCR beta chain sequence, with context. This clonotype was observed a few times. No cognate antigen has been identified for it. No base qualities exist here, and no much larger clone lies one base off it. TCR beta CDR3 regions were amplified from RNA transcripts. The TCR CDR3 was subjected to a first round of RT-PCR using the HTBI primer set and the Qiagen OneStep RT-PCR kit. A second multiplex PCR round built the libraries, followed by size selection and purification. The libraries were sequenced on an Illumina HiSeq2000 using paired-end 100 bp reads. Processing in the source paper ran as follows. SOAPnuke was used to process the raw data, with reads discarded if the reads contained adapters or uncalled bases, had a mean Phred below 15, or lacked an exact constant-primer or identifier match. COPE v1.2.5 was used to merge high-quality paired reads, and clonotypes were defined as unique nucleotide sequences. MiTCR v1.1 was used to align clonotypes to the IMGT TRBV, TRBD and TRBJ reference segments. Analysis was restricted to V-J combinations with a frequency above 0.0001, which covered over 98% of repertoires. The TCS score was defined as F50 (clonal expansion) divided by E x V (chaos), with BLOSUM62-based TCRdist calculated between CDR3 peptides within each V-J. Welch's t-statistics and random forest reduced roughly 530 V-J features to under 15, which were used in a naive Bayes classifier (R e1071). TCRdb itself trimmed the public reads at Q25 with fastp, ran MiXCR and retained productive beta chains. Under each unique CDR3 protein, matching rows form one entry showing the most common genes and DNA. Clone size and V and J calls follow TCRdb, not the original study. This sample holds some 420,000 distinct CDR3 sequences; 12% to 15% were observed only once. The ten largest make up approximately 5.8% of the sample.

These data come from a study of T cells in Graves' hyperthyroidism and ophthalmopathy (dated by TCRdb to about 2019). Concerning the study at large: Peripheral blood samples were taken at the time of initial diagnosis, prior to any treatment. TCR V-J signatures able to tell the groups apart were searched for in a discovery cohort of 90 to 100 patients, of whom approximately 40 had Graves' ophthalmopathy and more than 55 had stable Graves' hyperthyroidism. Whether ophthalmopathy could be predicted prospectively was tested in an independent validation cohort made up of fewer than 20 hyperthyroidism patients plus 17 patients who later progressed to ophthalmopathy. The approximately 98 discovery patients were randomly divided into training and test sets at a 7:3 ratio. In addition, the study compared T-cell repertoires in thyroid tissue and in blood from roughly 6 Graves' hyperthyroidism patients. After sampling, hyperthyroidism patients received methimazole starting at 30 mg daily, and ophthalmopathy patients received high-dose intravenous methylprednisolone. The paper reports TCR Vbeta CDR3 sequencing of about 140 peripheral blood samples: under 45 ophthalmopathy, about 75 hyperthyroidism and approximately 17 progressor patients. Broader findings and caveats from the paper: Sample size was not statistically predetermined, and investigators were not blinded to group allocation. During validation, the model predicted progression to ophthalmopathy a median of roughly 7.1 months ahead of onset, with approximately 71% sensitivity and 72.22% specificity. Most expanded thyroid clonotypes (frequency above 0.001) were also found in blood, which suggests that blood repertoires may mirror thyroid immune responses. A model built on a 13 V-J signature distinguished ophthalmopathy from stable hyperthyroidism, reaching roughly 88% sensitivity and 81% to 83% specificity in cross-validation and 80%/75% in testing.

The germline ends are 22 bases apart after V is trimmed by 3 bases and J by 4 bases. The germline V gene (reference sequence) yields DFQATT for CDR1 and SNEGSKA for CDR2. The CDR3, from cysteine to phenylalanine, totals 16 residues. The kept DNA is CDR3 alone, 48 bases in frame from the first base. Graves' hyperthyroidism was defined as stable when no progression to ophthalmopathy occurred over 18 months of follow-up. The hyperthyroidism patients were between 18 and 65 years old and newly diagnosed, with a disease duration of less than 2 months. Exclusion was applied to patients with uncontrolled infections, other autoimmune diseases, pregnancy or lactation. Diagnoses were established on the basis of clinical symptoms, serum thyroxine and TRAb, thyroid ultrasound, and orbital computed tomography. PBMCs were separated from around 9.1 ml of fresh peripheral blood using Ficoll-Paque density gradient centrifugation. Trizol reagent was used to extract total RNA, and RNA quality was then checked on an Agilent 2100 Bioanalyzer.

Sequenced sample: blood. The sequence came from a woman younger than 35 with Graves' hyperthyroidism. In this chain, TRBV20-1 is recombined with TRBJ2-7; the D segment could be TRBD2, given 6 matching bases. The nucleotide sequence reads as follows: TGCAGTGCTAGTGTCAGCCGGGGCCAGGCGGGGTACGAGCAGTACTTC. The translation is CSASVSRGQAGYEQYF.